The rows below give T cell receptor beta chains drawn from one sample of a study of blood T cell repertoires in COVID-19. Profiled with immunoSEQ multiplex PCR; TCRdb holds only in-frame clones, not every one. The data show 300,000 to 450,000 clones, roughly 91% seen once. The material sequenced was PBMCs or T cells enriched from blood (not recorded which). Receptors originate from a woman under 30 who had recovered from COVID-19. CDR3s include the opening cysteine and the closing phenylalanine or tryptophan. Each record gives: V gene, CDR3 protein.

v_gene: TRBV11-2; CDR3aa: CASSSLRGRGRNEQFF
v_gene: TRBV30; CDR3aa: CAWRQGVEQYF
v_gene: TRBV20-1; CDR3aa: CSARKTNEAFF
v_gene: TRBV4-1; CDR3aa: CASSHSTGDRNTIYF
v_gene: TRBV7-8; CDR3aa: CASSLGQGRNQPQHF
v_gene: TRBV7-6; CDR3aa: CASSLEGGGISYNEQFF
v_gene: TRBV6-4; CDR3aa: CASSDSPGQGDTGELFF
v_gene: TRBV6-5; CDR3aa: CASLTGGHTDTQYF
v_gene: TRBV2; CDR3aa: CASGPGRNSPLHF
v_gene: TRBV6-5; CDR3aa: CASSRAGLTNYGYTF
v_gene: TRBV1; CDR3aa: CTSIGRRAVPPPQHF
v_gene: TRBV29-1; CDR3aa: CSVEVQVNTEAFF
v_gene: TRBV12-5; CDR3aa: CASGIQGYTEAFF
v_gene: TRBV4-1; CDR3aa: CASSYVPGQGETEAFF
v_gene: TRBV28; CDR3aa: CASTLSTVNTGELFF
v_gene: TRBV14; CDR3aa: CASSQYRVGSAEQYF
v_gene: TRBV7-6; CDR3aa: CASSFSEETQYF
v_gene: TRBV12-3/TRBV12-4; CDR3aa: CASSSLLADEQYF
v_gene: TRBV5-6; CDR3aa: CASSLGDRVLSGANVLTF
v_gene: TRBV19; CDR3aa: CASSAEGAIYEKLFF
v_gene: TRBV18; CDR3aa: CASSGDLNEKLFF
v_gene: TRBV6-6; CDR3aa: CASSYSLVSQPQHF
v_gene: TRBV4-1; CDR3aa: CASSQETRGPPFYGYTF
v_gene: TRBV4-2; CDR3aa: CASSQSTSGDPNNEQFF
v_gene: TRBV5-1; CDR3aa: CASSSPDGYTF
v_gene: TRBV25-1; CDR3aa: CASATSGDADTQYF
v_gene: TRBV12-5; CDR3aa: CASGITGNTEAFF
v_gene: TRBV3-1/TRBV3-2; CDR3aa: CASSQERLAGVASYEQYF
v_gene: TRBV4-2; CDR3aa: CASSQVSSGGENIQYF
v_gene: TRBV6-5; CDR3aa: CASSTGQGRSYEQYF
v_gene: TRBV13; CDR3aa: CASSQAGNYGYTF
v_gene: TRBV4-1; CDR3aa: CASSQGQGEYQPQHF
v_gene: TRBV5-1; CDR3aa: CASRSRTSGYEQYF
v_gene: TRBV7-2; CDR3aa: CASSLAIGGYGYTF
v_gene: TRBV9; CDR3aa: CASSKTDSYYEQYF
v_gene: TRBV7-8; CDR3aa: CASSLVSPMATTGWNTEAFF
v_gene: TRBV6-5; CDR3aa: CASSPAVSTEAFF
v_gene: TRBV10-3; CDR3aa: CAISLTPGQGDHF
v_gene: TRBV11-2; CDR3aa: CASSLVSSGLGHGYTF
v_gene: TRBV10-2; CDR3aa: CASSETGTRFTGYTF
v_gene: TRBV11-1; CDR3aa: CASSLGTGKKAGELFF
v_gene: TRBV6-5; CDR3aa: CASSRTGESYEQYF
v_gene: TRBV5-1; CDR3aa: CASSLFRDMNTEAFF
v_gene: TRBV5-5; CDR3aa: CASSNGGTGNQPQHF
v_gene: TRBV7-9; CDR3aa: CASSFTGAINTGELFF
v_gene: TRBV30; CDR3aa: CAWSDPHSYGYTF
v_gene: TRBV7-3; CDR3aa: CASSWDRAQPQHF
v_gene: TRBV5-8; CDR3aa: CASSSARAARGYTF
v_gene: TRBV5-8; CDR3aa: CASSFAQGHTEAFF
v_gene: TRBV5-1; CDR3aa: CASSPGTGHGYTF
v_gene: TRBV6-5; CDR3aa: CASSNRGDEAFF
v_gene: TRBV18; CDR3aa: CASSPSSSGGQETQYF
v_gene: TRBV18; CDR3aa: CASSPELGYGYTF
v_gene: TRBV10-2; CDR3aa: CASSEGTPGSNQPQHF
v_gene: TRBV7-2; CDR3aa: CASSPRQGDGYTF
v_gene: TRBV3-1/TRBV3-2; CDR3aa: CASSLAAIQETQYF
v_gene: TRBV30; CDR3aa: CASRDRGFVADTQYF
v_gene: TRBV20-1; CDR3aa: CSARRDEQFF
v_gene: TRBV25-1; CDR3aa: CASSDGGKGNQPQHF
v_gene: TRBV7-2; CDR3aa: CASSLAGTSGETQYF